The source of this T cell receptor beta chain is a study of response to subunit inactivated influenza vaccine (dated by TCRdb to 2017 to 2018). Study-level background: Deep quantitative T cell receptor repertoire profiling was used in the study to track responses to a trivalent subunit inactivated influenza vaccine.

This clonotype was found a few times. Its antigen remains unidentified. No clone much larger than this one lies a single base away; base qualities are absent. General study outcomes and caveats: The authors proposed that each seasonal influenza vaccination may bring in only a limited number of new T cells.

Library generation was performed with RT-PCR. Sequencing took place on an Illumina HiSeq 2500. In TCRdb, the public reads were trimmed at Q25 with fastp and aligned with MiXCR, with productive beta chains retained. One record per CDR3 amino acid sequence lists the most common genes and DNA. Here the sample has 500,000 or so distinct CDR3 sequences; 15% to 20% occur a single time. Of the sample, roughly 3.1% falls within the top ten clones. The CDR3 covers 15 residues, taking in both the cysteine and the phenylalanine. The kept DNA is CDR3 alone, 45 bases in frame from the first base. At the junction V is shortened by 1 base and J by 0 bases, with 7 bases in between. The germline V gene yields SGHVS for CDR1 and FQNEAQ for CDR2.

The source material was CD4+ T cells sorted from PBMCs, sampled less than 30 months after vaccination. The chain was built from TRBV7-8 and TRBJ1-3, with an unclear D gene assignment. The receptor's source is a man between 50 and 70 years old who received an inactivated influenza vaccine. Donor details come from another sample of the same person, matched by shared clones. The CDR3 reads CASSLGPFSGNTIYF. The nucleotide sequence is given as TGTGCCAGCAGCTTAGGGCCGTTCTCTGGAAACACCATATATTTT.